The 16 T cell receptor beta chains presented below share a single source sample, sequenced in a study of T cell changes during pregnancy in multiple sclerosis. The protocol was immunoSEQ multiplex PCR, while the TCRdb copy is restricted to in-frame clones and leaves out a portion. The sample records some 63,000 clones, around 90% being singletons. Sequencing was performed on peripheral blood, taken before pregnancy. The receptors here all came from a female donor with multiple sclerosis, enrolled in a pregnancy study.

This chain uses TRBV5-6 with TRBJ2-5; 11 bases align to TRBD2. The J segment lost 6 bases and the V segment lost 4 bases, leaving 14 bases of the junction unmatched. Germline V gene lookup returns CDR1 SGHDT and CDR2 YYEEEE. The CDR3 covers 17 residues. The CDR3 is CASSGTLLAGDGKTQYF. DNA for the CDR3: TGTGCCAGCAGCGGCACTTTACTAGCGGGGGATGGAAAGACCCAGTACTTC. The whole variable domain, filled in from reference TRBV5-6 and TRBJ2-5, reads DAGVTQSPTHLIKTRGQQVTLRCSPKSGHDTVSWYQQALGQGPQFIFQYYEEEERQRGNFPDRFSGHQFPNYSSELNVNALLLGDSALYLCASSGTLLAGDGKTQYFGPGTRLLVL.

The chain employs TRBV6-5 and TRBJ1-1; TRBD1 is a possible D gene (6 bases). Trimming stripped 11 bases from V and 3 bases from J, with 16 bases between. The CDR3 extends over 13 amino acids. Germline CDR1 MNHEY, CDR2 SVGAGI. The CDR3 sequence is CAAGRGAYTEAFF. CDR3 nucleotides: TGTGCCGCCGGACGGGGGGCTTACACTGAAGCTTTCTTT.

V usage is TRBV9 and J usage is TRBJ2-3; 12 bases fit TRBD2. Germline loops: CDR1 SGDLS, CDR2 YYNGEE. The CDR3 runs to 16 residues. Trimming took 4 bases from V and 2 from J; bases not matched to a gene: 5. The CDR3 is CASSLGLAGLTDTQYF. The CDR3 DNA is TGTGCCAGCAGCCTAGGACTAGCGGGGCTCACAGATACGCAGTATTTT.

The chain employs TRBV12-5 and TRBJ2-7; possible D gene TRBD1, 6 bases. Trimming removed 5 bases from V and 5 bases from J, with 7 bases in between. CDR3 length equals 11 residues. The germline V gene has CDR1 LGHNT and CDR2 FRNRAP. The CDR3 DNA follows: TGTGCTAGTGGTAGGGGGAACGAGCAGTACTTC. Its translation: CASGRGNEQYF.

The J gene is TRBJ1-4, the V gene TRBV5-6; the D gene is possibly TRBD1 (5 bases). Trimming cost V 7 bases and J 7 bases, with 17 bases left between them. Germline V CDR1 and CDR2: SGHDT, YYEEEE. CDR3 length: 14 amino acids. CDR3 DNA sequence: TGTGCCAGCGGGGGAGGGGCGCGGGGTGAAAAACTGTTTTTT. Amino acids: CASGGGARGEKLFF.

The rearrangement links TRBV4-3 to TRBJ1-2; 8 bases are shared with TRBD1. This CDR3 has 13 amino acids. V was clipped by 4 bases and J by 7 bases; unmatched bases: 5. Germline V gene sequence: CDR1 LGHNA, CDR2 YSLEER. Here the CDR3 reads CASSPQGVGGYTF. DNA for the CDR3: TGCGCCAGCAGCCCACAGGGGGTGGGTGGCTACACCTTC.

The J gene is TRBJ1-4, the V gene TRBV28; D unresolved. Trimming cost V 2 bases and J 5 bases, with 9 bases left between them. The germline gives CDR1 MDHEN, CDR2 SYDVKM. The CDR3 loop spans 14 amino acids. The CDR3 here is CASSLSSANEKLFF. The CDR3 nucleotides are TGTGCCAGCAGTTTAAGTAGCGCCAATGAAAAACTGTTTTTT.

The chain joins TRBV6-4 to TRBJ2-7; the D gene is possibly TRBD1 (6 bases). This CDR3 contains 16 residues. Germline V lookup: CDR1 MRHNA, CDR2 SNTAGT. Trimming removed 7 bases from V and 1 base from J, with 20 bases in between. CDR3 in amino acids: CASILLTDRPSYEQYF. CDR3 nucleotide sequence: TGTGCCAGCATCCTCCTCACAGACAGGCCATCCTACGAGCAGTACTTC.

CDR3 in DNA: TGTGCCAGCAGTTTCCCCGGGTCGTATGCGCAGTATTTT. Encoded protein: CASSFPGSYAQYF. The rearrangement links TRBV27 to TRBJ2-3; the D is unclear. V lost 3 bases and J lost 10, with 14 bases in between. The CDR3 spans 13 residues. Germline lookup yields CDR1 MNHEY and CDR2 SMNVEV (reference sequence).

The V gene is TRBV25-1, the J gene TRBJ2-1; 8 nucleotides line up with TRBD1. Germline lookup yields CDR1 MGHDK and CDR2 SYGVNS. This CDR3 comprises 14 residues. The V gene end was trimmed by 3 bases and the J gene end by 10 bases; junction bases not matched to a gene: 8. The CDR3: CASSEDRVPREQFF. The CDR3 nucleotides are TGTGCCAGCAGTGAGGACAGGGTGCCCCGGGAGCAGTTCTTC.

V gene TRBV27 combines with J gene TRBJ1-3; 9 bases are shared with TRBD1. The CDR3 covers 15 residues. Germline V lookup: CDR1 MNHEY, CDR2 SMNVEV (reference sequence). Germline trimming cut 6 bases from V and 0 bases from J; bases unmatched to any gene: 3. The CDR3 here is CASSVGQGSGNTIYF. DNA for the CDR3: TGTGCCAGCAGCGTGGGACAGGGCTCTGGAAACACCATATATTTT.

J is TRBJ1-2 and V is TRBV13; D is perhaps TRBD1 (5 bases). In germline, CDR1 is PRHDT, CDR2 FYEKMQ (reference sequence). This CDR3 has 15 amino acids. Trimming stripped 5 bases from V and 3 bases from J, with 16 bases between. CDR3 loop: CASSPSSAGHYGYTF. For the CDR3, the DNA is TGTGCCAGCAGCCCCAGCTCGGCAGGGCACTATGGCTACACCTTC.

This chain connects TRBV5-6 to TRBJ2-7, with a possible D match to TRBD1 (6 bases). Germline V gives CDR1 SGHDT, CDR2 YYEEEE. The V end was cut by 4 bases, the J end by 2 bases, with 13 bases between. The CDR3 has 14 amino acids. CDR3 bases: TGTGCCAGCAGCCTCGCCGGGACACCCTACGAGCAGTACTTC. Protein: CASSLAGTPYEQYF. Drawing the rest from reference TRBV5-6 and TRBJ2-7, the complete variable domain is DAGVTQSPTHLIKTRGQQVTLRCSPKSGHDTVSWYQQALGQGPQFIFQYYEEEERQRGNFPDRFSGHQFPNYSSELNVNALLLGDSALYLCASSLAGTPYEQYFGPGTRLTVT.

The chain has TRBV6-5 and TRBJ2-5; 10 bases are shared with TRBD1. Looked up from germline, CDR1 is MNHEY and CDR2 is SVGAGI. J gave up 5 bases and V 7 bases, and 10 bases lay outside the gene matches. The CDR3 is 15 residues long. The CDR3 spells CASTLLTGGRETQYF. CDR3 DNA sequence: TGTGCCAGCACCCTCTTGACAGGGGGCCGGGAGACCCAGTACTTC.

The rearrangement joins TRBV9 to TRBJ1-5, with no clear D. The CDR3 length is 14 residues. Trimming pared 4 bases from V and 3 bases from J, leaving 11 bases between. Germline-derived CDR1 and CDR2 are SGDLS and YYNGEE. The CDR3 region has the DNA TGTGCCAGCAGCCCACGAGCTGACAATCAGCCCCAGCATTTT. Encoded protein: CASSPRADNQPQHF.

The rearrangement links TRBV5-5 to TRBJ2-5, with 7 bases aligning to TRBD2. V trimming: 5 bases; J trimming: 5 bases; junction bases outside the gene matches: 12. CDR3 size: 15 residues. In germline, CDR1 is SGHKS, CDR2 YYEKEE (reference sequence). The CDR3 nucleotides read TGTGCCAGCAGTCGACTAGCCTCCCCTTTGGAGACCCAGTACTTC. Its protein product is CASSRLASPLETQYF.